This T cell receptor beta chain was recovered during a study of naive and memory T cell subsets. Study-level results: Clonotypes here are unpaired alpha or beta chain sequences. Naive repertoires, especially CD8, held a few larger clonotypes, possibly memory cells re-expressing CD45RA. TCR abundance followed a power law differing between naive and memory subsets.

The V gene's germline CDR1 is LGHNA and CDR2 YSLEER. Trimming stripped 0 bases from V and 2 bases from J, with 8 bases between. The CDR3 sequence is 15 residues long. This clonotype was observed a few times. The antigen remains unidentified. Both TRBC1 and TRBC2 were covered by a beta constant-region primer of two equimolar oligonucleotides. Nested alpha and beta constant-region primers with the SP2 primer drove four PCR rounds on ligated cDNA. TCRdb reprocessed the UMI-ligation and nested PCR reads with MiXCR, giving one entry per CDR3 protein. The sample shows approximately 90,000 distinct CDR3 sequences, about 11% of them seen only once.

The clonotype was recovered from a human donor in good health. This chain links TRBV4-3 with TRBJ2-4; D gene ambiguous. The sample consisted of naive CD4+ T cells from blood. The CDR3 DNA follows: TGCGCCAGCAGCCAAGATATAGGATCCAAAAACATTCAGTACTTC. The encoded protein is CASSQDIGSKNIQYF.